This T cell receptor beta chain was observed in a study of CD8+ T cells in alopecia areata listed by TCRdb under 2018. Turning to the overall study: The treated patients took part in an open-label pilot trial in which moderate-to-severe alopecia areata was treated with oral tofacitinib at 5 to 10 mg twice daily. Patients stayed on tofacitinib for 6 to 18 months and then had 6 months of follow-up off drug so that delayed response and recurrence could be assessed. To study T cell clonal expansion in alopecia areata, the researchers applied high-throughput TCRbeta sequencing to both the C3H/HeJ mouse model and human patients. On the human side, TCRbeta sequencing was run on scalp tissue and on sorted CD4+ and CD8+ peripheral blood T cells from healthy controls and from alopecia areata patients with either patchy or totalis/universalis disease. Tofacitinib-treated patients had biopsies at baseline and at 4 and 24 weeks of treatment, with a later scalp biopsy in several patients. Scalp clonality was compared among normal scalp (n=4), patchy alopecia areata scalp (n=8), and alopecia totalis/universalis scalp (n=8). RNA was extracted with the PAXgene miRNA kit for fixed scalp, the miRNeasy kit for PBMCs, and the RNeasy kit for mouse skin. immunoSEQ multiplex PCR using 35 Vbeta forward primers and 13 Jbeta reverse primers was used to amplify TCRbeta CDR3 regions.

Receptor amplification or capture employed the immunoSEQ multiplex PCR assay. For TCR sequencing, RNA was extracted from every sample and reverse transcribed into cDNA to serve as template. SuperScript III was used to make first-strand cDNA, primed with a 2:1 mix of oligo-dT and random hexamers. A synthetic immune receptor repertoire was used to assess amplification bias, and residual bias was removed computationally. Concerning the study's data processing: Raw reads were preprocessed to remove errors, and CDR3 was defined according to IMGT conventions as the region from the conserved cysteine to phenylalanine. To get clonality, Shannon entropy was normalized by log2 of the number of productive unique TCRs and the result was subtracted from 1. CD4 or CD8 identity of scalp clones was inferred by cross-referencing scalp TCRbeta sequences with sorted blood CD4 and CD8 repertoires. Held by TCRdb, this immuneACCESS table contains in-frame sequences only and omits some clones. Under half of the omission traces to an unresolved V gene where checked; the cause of the rest is unknown. The D gene and trimming were derived from the DNA, and the V and J assignments and clone size from that table. This sample gives about 97,000 clones in total; around 45% of them show up just once. The ten largest clones take up approximately 1.5% of the sample.

In its sample, this clone was seen a few times. The antigen this receptor binds is unknown. Base-call qualities are not available, and no considerably larger clone is one nucleotide away. What the research found in general, with its limitations: Unlike mouse skin, which is dominated by gammadelta T cells, normal human skin has resident alphabeta T cells that are also sequenced, and this complicates analysis of the scalp TCR repertoire. Lesional scalp, especially in alopecia totalis/universalis, showed higher clonality and more expanded CD8+ clones than normal scalp, suggesting antigenic drive. Shared TCR sequences between patients were less evident than in mice, which may be partly attributable to HLA diversity in the patient population.

Lesional scalp punch biopsies and peripheral blood were obtained from alopecia areata patients. PBMCs were separated by density centrifugation and stained for CD3, CD4 and CD8, after which CD4+ and CD8+ T cells were sorted on a FACSAria. From the germline V gene, CDR1 is SGHRS and CDR2 is YFSETQ. The V end loses 3 bases and the J end loses 2 bases, and a stretch of 4 bases separates them. Inclusive of the bounding cysteine and phenylalanine, the CDR3 is 12 residues long. The retained sequence is limited to the CDR3, 36 bases, with the frame set at the first base. The specimen sequenced was CD4+ T cells sorted from blood. The chain was built from TRBV5-1 and TRBJ2-3; a confident D gene designation cannot be given. This receptor was taken from a human donor with alopecia areata. The CDR3 protein: CASSSDTDTQYF. Here is the DNA: TGCGCCAGCAGCTCAGACACAGATACGCAGTATTTT.